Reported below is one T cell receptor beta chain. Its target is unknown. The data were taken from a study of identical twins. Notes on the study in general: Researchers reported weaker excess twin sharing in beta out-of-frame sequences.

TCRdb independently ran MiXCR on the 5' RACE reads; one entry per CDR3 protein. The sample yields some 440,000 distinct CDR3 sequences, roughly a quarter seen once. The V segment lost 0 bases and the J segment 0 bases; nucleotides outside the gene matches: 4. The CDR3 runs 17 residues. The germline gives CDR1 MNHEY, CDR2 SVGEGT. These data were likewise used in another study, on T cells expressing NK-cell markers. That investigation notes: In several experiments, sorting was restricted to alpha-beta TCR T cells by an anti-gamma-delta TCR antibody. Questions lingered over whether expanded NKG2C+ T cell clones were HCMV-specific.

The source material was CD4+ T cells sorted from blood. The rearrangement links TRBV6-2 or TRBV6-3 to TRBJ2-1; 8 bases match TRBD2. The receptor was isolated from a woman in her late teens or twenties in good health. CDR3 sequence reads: CASSYSRGGSSYNEQFF. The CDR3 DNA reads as TGTGCCAGCAGTTACTCCCGGGGGGGGAGCTCCTACAATGAGCAGTTCTTC.